This passage covers 28 T cell receptor beta chains from one sample sequenced in a study of response to subunit inactivated influenza vaccine. MiXCR was run by TCRdb on the RT-PCR reads, yielding one entry per CDR3 protein. The sample has about half a million distinct CDR3 sequences; about a tenth are singletons. This sample comprised PBMCs from blood, obtained more than 35 days after vaccination. These receptors originate from a man aged 45-65 years who received an inactivated influenza vaccine.

The table lists this clonotype with a few counts. The J gene is TRBJ2-6, the V gene TRBV7-2, with no clear D. The CDR3 covers 16 residues. CDR1 is SGHTA and CDR2 is FQGNSA in the germline V gene. The V and J ends lost 0 bases and 1 base respectively, with 7 bases between them. The CDR3 DNA sequence: TGTGCCAGCAGCTTAGCACGGCCTTCTGGGGCCAACGTCCTGACTTTC. Translating it yields CASSLARPSGANVLTF. Full variable domain (missing parts from reference TRBV7-2 and TRBJ2-6): GAGVSQSPSNKVTEKGKDVELRCDPISGHTALYWYRQSLGQGLEFLIYFQGNSAPDKSGLPSDRFSAERTGGSVSTLTIQRTQQEDSAVYLCASSLARPSGANVLTFGAGSRLTVL.

This clonotype showed up just a few times. This sequence joins TRBV28 and TRBJ2-7, with D possibly called TRBD1 or TRBD2 (6 bases each). Germline CDR1 is MDHEN and CDR2 is SYDVKM. Trimming cost V 7 bases and J 2 bases, with 12 bases left between them. The CDR3 runs to 13 residues. CDR3 sequence (DNA): TGTGCCAGCACCCGGGGGCTGCCCTACGAGCAGTACTTC. This sequence encodes CASTRGLPYEQYF.

The chain employs TRBV6-1 and TRBJ2-1; 9 bases fit TRBD2. After removal of 5 bases from V and 9 bases from J, the junction contained 2 bases not matched to a gene. CDR1 and CDR2 (germline): MNHNS, SASEGT. CDR3 length equals 12 residues. The CDR3 loop reads CASSRLAVEQFF. CDR3 in DNA: TGTGCCAGCAGTAGACTAGCGGTTGAGCAGTTCTTC.

Details on this clonotype: A read error may produce the germline difference seen at one junction end. The chain couples TRBV15 to TRBJ2-7; D possibly matches TRBD1 or TRBD2 (5 bases each). Germline CDR1 and CDR2: LNHNV and YYDKDF (reference sequence). The CDR3 is 14 amino acids. The CDR3 loop is CATSRDLGSPGRSF. CDR3 nucleotides: TGTGCCACCAGCAGAGATTTGGGGTCCCCGGGACGCAGCTTC.

This clonotype has ten or more counts. In DNA, the CDR3 is TGTGCCAGCAGCTTTATCTCTTTGGAGACCCAGTACTTC. The encoded protein is CASSFISLETQYF. The rearrangement links TRBV7-9 to TRBJ2-5, with D hard to call. Germline V gene sequence: CDR1 SEHNR, CDR2 FQNEAQ (reference sequence). The V end lost 3 bases, the J end lost 5 bases, and 10 bases lay between the germline ends. The CDR3 has 13 amino acids.

This clonotype was seen ten or more times. This chain joins TRBV11-2 and TRBJ2-3; D unresolved. The CDR3 spans 15 residues. V gave up 5 bases and J gave up 0 bases, with 12 bases separating them. Germline V gives CDR1 SGHAT, CDR2 FQNNGV. CDR3 nucleotide sequence: TGTGCCAGCAGCCCCTACGTCACTAGCACAGATACGCAGTATTTT. Amino acids: CASSPYVTSTDTQYF.

This clonotype was seen more than once but under ten times. This chain connects TRBV14 to TRBJ1-2; no clear D gene. Germline CDR1 and CDR2: SGHDN and FVKESK. This CDR3 has 13 residues. Trimming shortened V by 4 bases and J by 3 bases, and 9 bases separated the two germline ends. The CDR3 spells CASSPTRDYGYTF. CDR3 sequence (DNA): TGTGCCAGCAGCCCAACGCGGGACTATGGCTACACCTTC.

This clonotype has a handful of counts. In DNA form, the CDR3 reads TGCAGTGCTACTTCGACCGGTTACTCCTACAATGAGCAGTTCTTC. It encodes CSATSTGYSYNEQFF. The chain uses TRBV20-1 and TRBJ2-1; unclear D gene. CDR3 length: 15 amino acids. Germline-derived CDR1 and CDR2 are DFQATT and SNEGSKA (reference sequence). Trimming stripped 4 bases from V and 0 bases from J, with 13 bases between.

This clonotype was counted between two and nine times. The CDR3 sequence: CATSDTRGSGANVLTF. The CDR3 coding sequence is TGTGCCACCAGTGATACCAGGGGATCTGGGGCCAACGTCCTGACTTTC. The chain recombines TRBV24-1 with TRBJ2-6, with D tentatively TRBD1 (6 bases). The CDR3 extends over 16 amino acids. Looked up from germline, CDR1 is KGHDR and CDR2 is SFDVKD. The V and J ends lost 3 bases and 1 base respectively, with 9 bases between them.

This clonotype was seen a few times. The chain combines TRBV11-2 with TRBJ1-1; D unresolved. The CDR3 length is 14 residues. Germline assignment: CDR1 SGHAT and CDR2 FQNNGV. V gave up 5 bases and J gave up 2 bases, with 12 bases separating them. The DNA of the CDR3 is TGTGCCAGCAGCACAACGACGGGTAACACTGAAGCTTTCTTT. Translating it yields CASSTTTGNTEAFF.

V and J are TRBV28 and TRBJ2-7; TRBD1 matches at 7 bases. The germline V gene has CDR1 MDHEN and CDR2 SYDVKM. J gave up 3 bases and V 5 bases, and 10 bases lay outside the gene matches. This CDR3 is built from 15 residues. CDR3: CASSPTGQSRYEQYF. The CDR3 nucleotides are TGTGCCAGCAGTCCCACGGGACAGAGTCGCTACGAGCAGTACTTC.

In this sample, this clonotype turned up a few times. The rearrangement uses TRBV12-3 or TRBV12-4 and TRBJ2-2, with 10 bases lining up with TRBD1. V lost 7 bases and J lost 4; bases outside the gene matches: 6. The CDR3 has 15 amino acids. For the CDR3, the DNA is TGTGCCAGCATCCAGACAGGGGGCGTCACCGGGGAGCTGTTTTTT. Translating it yields CASIQTGGVTGELFF.

This clonotype was seen a handful of times. This chain joins TRBV20-1 and TRBJ2-3; TRBD2 aligns across 11 bases. CDR1 is DFQATT and CDR2 is SNEGSKA in the germline V gene (reference sequence). The CDR3 spans 17 residues. Trimming removed 1 base from V and 2 bases from J; junction bases left unmatched: 8. The CDR3 region has the DNA TGCAGTGCTAGAGTAGCGGGAGGGGCAGGGTCCACAGATACGCAGTATTTT. Amino acids: CSARVAGGAGSTDTQYF.

This clonotype occurred many times. This chain joins TRBV3-1 and TRBJ2-7, with TRBD1 matching over 7 bases. The CDR3 length is 13 residues. Germline CDR1 is LGHDT and CDR2 is YNNKEL (reference sequence). V shed 6 bases, J shed 6 bases, and the junction held 8 bases outside the gene matches. DNA of the CDR3: TGTGCCAGCAGTCGGACAGGCCTCTCCGAGCAGTACTTC. As protein: CASSRTGLSEQYF.

This clonotype was seen at least ten times. This chain joins TRBV20-1 and TRBJ2-5; TRBD2 matches 12 bases. The trim removed 4 bases at V and 3 bases at J, leaving 6 bases unmatched. Germline V gene sequence: CDR1 DFQATT, CDR2 SNEGSKA (reference sequence). This CDR3 contains 15 residues. CDR3 coding DNA: TGCAGTGCTACACGGACTAGCGGGAACAAAGAGACCCAGTACTTC. Its protein product is CSATRTSGNKETQYF.

This clonotype was picked up many times. This chain links TRBV7-2 with TRBJ2-7, with TRBD1 matching over 8 bases. V lost 3 bases, J lost 4 bases, and 5 bases stayed unmatched. The CDR3 is 14 residues long. The V gene's germline CDR1 is SGHTA and CDR2 FQGNSA. CDR3 bases: TGTGCCAGCAGCTTGACAGGGGTAGCATACGAGCAGTACTTC. Translating it yields CASSLTGVAYEQYF.

The table lists this clonotype with a few counts. The chain is built from TRBV9 and TRBJ2-3; TRBD2 matches at 11 bases. CDR3 length: 15 amino acids. Germline CDR1 and CDR2: SGDLS and YYNGEE. The V and J ends lost 3 bases and 9 bases, in that order; junction bases with no gene match: 9. CDR3 loop: CASSAGGLAATTQYF. The DNA of the CDR3 is TGTGCCAGCAGCGCCGGGGGACTAGCGGCCACAACGCAGTATTTT.

There are many counts of this clonotype. This chain uses TRBV7-3 with TRBJ2-3; tentatively, D is TRBD2 (6 bases). V was shortened by 6 bases and J by 6 bases, with 19 bases between the two germline ends. CDR1 is SGHTA, CDR2 FQGTGA, per germline. The CDR3 extends over 15 amino acids. The CDR3 region has the DNA TGTGCCAGCAGTTCTGGACCGGGGGAGATGGATACGCAGTATTTT. Protein product: CASSSGPGEMDTQYF.

This clonotype was detected only a few times. The chain recombines TRBV20-1 with TRBJ2-3; 10 bases agree with TRBD2. Germline V lookup: CDR1 DFQATT, CDR2 SNEGSKA (reference sequence). This CDR3 spans 13 amino acids. Germline trimming cut 5 bases from V and 1 base from J; bases unmatched to any gene: 0. The CDR3: CSALAGGTDTQYF. CDR3 bases: TGCAGTGCTCTAGCGGGGGGCACAGATACGCAGTATTTT.

The table lists this clonotype with many counts. The rearrangement links TRBV9 to TRBJ2-3; 11 bases map to TRBD2. With V trimmed by 1 base and J by 4 bases, 8 bases remained unmatched. This CDR3 has 17 amino acids. The germline V gene encodes CDR1 SGDLS and CDR2 YYNGEE. CDR3 bases: TGTGCCAGCAGCGTAACTACTAGCGGGAGTGGCGCAGATACGCAGTATTTT. It codes for CASSVTTSGSGADTQYF.

Ten or more counts support this clonotype. This chain links TRBV6-1 with TRBJ2-3; the match to TRBD2 covers 8 bases. Germline CDR1 is MNHNS and CDR2 is SASEGT. The length of the CDR3 is 15 residues. The V and J ends lost 7 bases and 0 bases, in that order; junction bases with no gene match: 6. The CDR3 sequence: CASTDSGASTDTQYF. The CDR3 nucleotides are TGTGCCAGCACCGATAGCGGGGCTAGCACAGATACGCAGTATTTT.

This clonotype has only a few counts. The gene calls are TRBV10-3 and TRBJ1-5; possibly TRBD1 for D (5 bases). V was clipped by 0 bases and J by 4 bases, with 10 bases between them. Per the germline V gene, CDR1 is ENHRY and CDR2 is SYGVKD. This CDR3 spans 15 amino acids. Here the CDR3 DNA reads TGTGCCATCAGTGAGTCGGCAGGGCTAAATCAGCCCCAGCATTTT. This gives the protein CAISESAGLNQPQHF.

Written as DNA, the CDR3 is TGCAGCGCCTTTACAGGGCCCACAGATACGCAGTATTTT. Amino acid sequence: CSAFTGPTDTQYF. The chain combines TRBV29-1 with TRBJ2-3; a possible D gene is TRBD1 (6 bases). Germline V lookup: CDR1 SQVTM, CDR2 ANQGSEA. Trimming took off 7 bases at V and 2 bases at J, with 13 bases between the two ends. The CDR3 is made up of 13 amino acids.

The genes are TRBV15 and TRBJ2-4; D is possibly TRBD2 (6 bases). V was trimmed by 0 bases and J by 16 bases, leaving 16 bases between them. The length of the CDR3 is 13 residues. The germline V gene encodes CDR1 LNHNV and CDR2 YYDKDF (reference sequence). The CDR3 DNA follows: TGTGCCACCAGCAGAGATTGGCGGGGAAGGTTCTACTTC. Translating it yields CATSRDWRGRFYF.

This clonotype turned up a few times. The J gene is TRBJ2-5, the V gene TRBV18, with a possible D match to TRBD2 (6 bases). CDR3 length: 15 residues. The ends were cut back, 2 bases at V and 4 bases at J, with 14 bases in the middle. CDR1 and CDR2 (germline): KGHSH, LQKENI. In nucleotides, the CDR3 is TGTGCCAGCTCACCAAAGGAGGGAGGACGAGAGACCCAGTACTTC. As protein: CASSPKEGGRETQYF.

V and J are TRBV15 and TRBJ2-3; 9 nucleotides match TRBD1. The trim removed 6 bases at V and 2 bases at J, leaving 6 bases unmatched. Germline V CDR1 and CDR2: LNHNV, YYDKDF (reference sequence). The CDR3 is made up of 15 amino acids. CDR3 sequence: CATSLGQGFTDTQYF. Written as DNA, the CDR3 is TGTGCCACCAGTCTGGGACAGGGTTTCACAGATACGCAGTATTTT.

The sample holds many counts of this clonotype. V gene TRBV29-1 combines with J gene TRBJ2-3; the D is unclear. The V end lost 4 bases, the J end lost 0 bases, and 5 bases lay between the germline ends. This CDR3 has 12 residues. Germline V gene data show CDR1 as SQVTM and CDR2 as ANQGSEA. The CDR3 here is CSVVISTDTQYF. The CDR3 DNA follows: TGCAGCGTTGTAATTAGCACAGATACGCAGTATTTT.

This clonotype came up many times. The chain carries TRBV12-3 or TRBV12-4 and TRBJ1-1; D perhaps matches TRBD1 (6 bases). CDR3 length equals 13 residues. Trimming shortened V by 6 bases and J by 7 bases, and 15 bases separated the two germline ends. The CDR3 bases are TGTGCCAGCAGCCAAGGGGGGCACCTTGAAGCTTTCTTT. Translation gives CASSQGGHLEAFF.